This T cell receptor (beta chain) was captured in a study of blood T cell repertoires in COVID-19. CDR3 length: 14 residues. Germline-derived CDR1 and CDR2 are SGHKS and YYEKEE (reference sequence). The J segment lost 1 base and the V segment lost 3 bases, leaving 3 bases of the junction unmatched. In the authors' methods: The assay estimated nucleated cells by amplifying reference gene primers. Data came from immunoSEQ multiplex PCR; TCRdb stores just in-frame clones and leaves some out. V and J calls and clone size are as listed in that table; D and trimming were resolved from the DNA. The sample has a few hundred thousand clones; 80% to 90% are singletons. The participants were between roughly 18 and 100 years old and came from under 25 US areas. Recovery among Cohort 3 donors was established by two negative PCRs, clearance, or symptom resolution.

The chain joins TRBV5-5 to TRBJ1-1; 7 bases are a match to TRBD1. The source is a man aged 30 to 45 who had recovered from COVID-19. The sequenced sample was PBMCs or T cells enriched from blood (not recorded which). CDR3 region: CASSWGQTNTEAFF. As DNA, the CDR3 is TGTGCCAGCAGCTGGGGACAGACGAACACTGAAGCTTTCTTT.